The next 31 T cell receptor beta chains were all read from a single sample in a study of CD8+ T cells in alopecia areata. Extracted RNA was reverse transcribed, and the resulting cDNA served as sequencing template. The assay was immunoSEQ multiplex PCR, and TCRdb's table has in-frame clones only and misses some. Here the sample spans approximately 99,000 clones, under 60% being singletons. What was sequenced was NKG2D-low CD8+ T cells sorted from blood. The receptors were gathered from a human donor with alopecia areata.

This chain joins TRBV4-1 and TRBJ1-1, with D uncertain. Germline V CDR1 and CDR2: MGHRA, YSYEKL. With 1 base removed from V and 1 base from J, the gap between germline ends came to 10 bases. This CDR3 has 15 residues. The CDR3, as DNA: TGCGCCAGCAGCCAAGGGGCTGGGGAGAACACTGAAGCTTTCTTT. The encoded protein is CASSQGAGENTEAFF.

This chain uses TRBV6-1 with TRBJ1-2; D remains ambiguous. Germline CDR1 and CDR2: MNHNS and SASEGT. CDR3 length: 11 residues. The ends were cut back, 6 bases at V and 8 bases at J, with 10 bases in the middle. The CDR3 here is CASSLRYGYTF. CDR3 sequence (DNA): TGTGCCAGCAGCCTACGATACGGCTACACCTTC.

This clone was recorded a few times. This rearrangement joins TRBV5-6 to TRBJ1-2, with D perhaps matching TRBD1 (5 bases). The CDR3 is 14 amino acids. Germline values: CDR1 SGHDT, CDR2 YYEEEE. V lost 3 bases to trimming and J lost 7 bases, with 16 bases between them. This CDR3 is CASSWGTLLRGYTF. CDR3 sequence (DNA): TGTGCCAGCAGCTGGGGGACGCTGCTGCGTGGCTACACCTTC.

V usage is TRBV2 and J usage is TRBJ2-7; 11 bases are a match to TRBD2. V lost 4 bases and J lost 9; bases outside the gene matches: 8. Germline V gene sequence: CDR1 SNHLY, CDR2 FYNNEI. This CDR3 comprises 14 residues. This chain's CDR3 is CASSGTSGYEWQYF. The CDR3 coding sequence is TGTGCCAGCAGTGGGACTAGCGGGTACGAGTGGCAGTACTTC.

CDR3 residues: CATSRDSVLEAFF. The CDR3 DNA follows: TGTGCCACCAGCAGAGACTCCGTTCTTGAAGCTTTCTTT. The rearrangement uses TRBV15 and TRBJ1-1; D gene unclear. Germline V gene sequence: CDR1 LNHNV, CDR2 YYDKDF (reference sequence). V was cut by 0 bases and J by 7 bases, with 9 bases left in between. The CDR3 is 13 amino acids.

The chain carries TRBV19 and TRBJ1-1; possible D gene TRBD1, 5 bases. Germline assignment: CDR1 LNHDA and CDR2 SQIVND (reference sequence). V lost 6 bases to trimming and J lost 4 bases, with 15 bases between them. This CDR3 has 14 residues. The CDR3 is CASSPAPGSTEAFF. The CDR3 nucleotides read TGTGCCAGTAGCCCCGCACCAGGGAGCACTGAAGCTTTCTTT.

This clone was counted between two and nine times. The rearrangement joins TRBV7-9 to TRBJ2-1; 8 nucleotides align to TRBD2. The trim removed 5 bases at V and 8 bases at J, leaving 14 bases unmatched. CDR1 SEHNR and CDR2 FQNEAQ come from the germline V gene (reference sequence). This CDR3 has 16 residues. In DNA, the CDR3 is TGTGCCAGCAGCCCCACTACTGCGGGAGGTGTATATGAGCAGTTCTTC. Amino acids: CASSPTTAGGVYEQFF.

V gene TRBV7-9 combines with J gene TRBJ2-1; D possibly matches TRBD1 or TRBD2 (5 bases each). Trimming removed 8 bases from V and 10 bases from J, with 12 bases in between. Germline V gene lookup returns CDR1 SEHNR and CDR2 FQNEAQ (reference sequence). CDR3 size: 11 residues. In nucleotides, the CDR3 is TGTGCCAGCGTCGGGGCAGGCGAGCAGTTCTTC. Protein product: CASVGAGEQFF.

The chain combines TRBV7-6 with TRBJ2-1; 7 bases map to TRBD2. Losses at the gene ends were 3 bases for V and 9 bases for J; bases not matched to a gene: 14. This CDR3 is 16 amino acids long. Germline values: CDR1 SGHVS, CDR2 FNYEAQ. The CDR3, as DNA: TGTGCCAGCAGCTTTGGCGGGAGCCATTCTCCCACTGAGCAGTTCTTC. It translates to CASSFGGSHSPTEQFF.

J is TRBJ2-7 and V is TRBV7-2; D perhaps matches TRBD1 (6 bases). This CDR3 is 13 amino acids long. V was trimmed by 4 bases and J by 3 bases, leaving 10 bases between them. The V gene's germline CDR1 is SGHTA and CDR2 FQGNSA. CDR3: CASSYRQDYEQYF. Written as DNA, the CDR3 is TGTGCCAGCAGCTATAGACAGGACTACGAGCAGTACTTC.

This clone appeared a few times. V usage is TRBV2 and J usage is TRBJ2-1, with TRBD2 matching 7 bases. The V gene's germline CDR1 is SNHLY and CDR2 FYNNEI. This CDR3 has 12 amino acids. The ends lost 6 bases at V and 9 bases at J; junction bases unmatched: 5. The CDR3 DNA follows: TGTGCCAGCAGGGGAGGGGTCATTGAGCAGTTCTTC. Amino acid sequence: CASRGGVIEQFF.

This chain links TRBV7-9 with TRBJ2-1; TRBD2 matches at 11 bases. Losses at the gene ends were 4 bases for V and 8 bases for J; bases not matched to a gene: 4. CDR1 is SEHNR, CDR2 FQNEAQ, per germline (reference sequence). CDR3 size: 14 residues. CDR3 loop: CASSSSGRWHEQFF. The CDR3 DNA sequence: TGTGCCAGCAGCTCTAGCGGGAGGTGGCATGAGCAGTTCTTC. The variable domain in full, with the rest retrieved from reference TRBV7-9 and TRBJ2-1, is DTGVSQNPRHKITKRGQNVTFRCDPISEHNRLYWYRQTLGQGPEFLTYFQNEAQLEKSRLLSDRFSAERPKGSFSTLEIQRTEQGDSAMYLCASSSSGRWHEQFFGPGTRLTVL.

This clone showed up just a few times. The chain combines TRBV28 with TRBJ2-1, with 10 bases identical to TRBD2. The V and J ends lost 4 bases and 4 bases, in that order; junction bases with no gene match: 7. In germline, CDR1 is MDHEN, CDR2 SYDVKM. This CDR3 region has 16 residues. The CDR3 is CASSSRTSGNYNEQFF. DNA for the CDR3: TGTGCCAGCAGTTCCCGAACTAGCGGGAATTACAATGAGCAGTTCTTC.

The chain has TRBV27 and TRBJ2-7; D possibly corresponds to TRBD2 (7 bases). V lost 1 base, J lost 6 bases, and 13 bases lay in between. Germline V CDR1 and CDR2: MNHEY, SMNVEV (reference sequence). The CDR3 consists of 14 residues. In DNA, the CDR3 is TGTGCCAGCAGTTTATGGGGGGGGGCCATCGAGCAGTACTTC. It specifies CASSLWGGAIEQYF.

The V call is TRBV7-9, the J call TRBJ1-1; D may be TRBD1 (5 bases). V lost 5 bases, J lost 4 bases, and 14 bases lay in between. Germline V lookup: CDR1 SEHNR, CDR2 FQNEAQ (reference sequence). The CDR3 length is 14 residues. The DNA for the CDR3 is TGTGCCAGCAGCGCCCGGGGGACGGTCACTGAAGCTTTCTTT. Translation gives CASSARGTVTEAFF. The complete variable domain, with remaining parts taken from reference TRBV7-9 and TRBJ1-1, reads DTGVSQNPRHKITKRGQNVTFRCDPISEHNRLYWYRQTLGQGPEFLTYFQNEAQLEKSRLLSDRFSAERPKGSFSTLEIQRTEQGDSAMYLCASSARGTVTEAFFGQGTRLTVV.

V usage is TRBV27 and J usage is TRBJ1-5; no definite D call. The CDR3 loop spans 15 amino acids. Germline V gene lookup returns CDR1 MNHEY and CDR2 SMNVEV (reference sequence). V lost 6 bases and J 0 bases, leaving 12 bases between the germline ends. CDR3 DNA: TGTGCCAGCAGCACTCACGGCGCTAGCAATCAGCCCCAGCATTTT. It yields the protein CASSTHGASNQPQHF.

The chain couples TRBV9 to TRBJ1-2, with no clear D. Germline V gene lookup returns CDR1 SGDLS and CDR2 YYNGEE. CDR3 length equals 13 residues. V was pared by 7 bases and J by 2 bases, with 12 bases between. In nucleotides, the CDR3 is TGTGCCAGCCGGGGAGACGGAAACTATGGCTACACCTTC. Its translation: CASRGDGNYGYTF.

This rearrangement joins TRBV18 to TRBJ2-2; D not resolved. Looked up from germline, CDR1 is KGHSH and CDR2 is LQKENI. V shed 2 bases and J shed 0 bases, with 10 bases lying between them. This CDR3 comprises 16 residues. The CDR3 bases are TGTGCCAGCTCACCAACTATCCGCACGAACACCGGGGAGCTGTTTTTT. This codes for CASSPTIRTNTGELFF. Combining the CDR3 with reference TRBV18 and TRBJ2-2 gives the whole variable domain NAGVMQNPRHLVRRRGQEARLRCSPMKGHSHVYWYRQLPEEGLKFMVYLQKENIIDESGMPKERFSAEFPKEGPSILRIQQVVRGDSAAYFCASSPTIRTNTGELFFGEGSRLTVL.

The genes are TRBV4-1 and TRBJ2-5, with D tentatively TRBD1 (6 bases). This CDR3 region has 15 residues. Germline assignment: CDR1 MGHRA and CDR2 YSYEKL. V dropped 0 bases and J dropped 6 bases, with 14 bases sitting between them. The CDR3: CASSQDRGTSKTQYF. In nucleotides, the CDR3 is TGCGCCAGCAGCCAAGATCGAGGGACATCGAAGACCCAGTACTTC.

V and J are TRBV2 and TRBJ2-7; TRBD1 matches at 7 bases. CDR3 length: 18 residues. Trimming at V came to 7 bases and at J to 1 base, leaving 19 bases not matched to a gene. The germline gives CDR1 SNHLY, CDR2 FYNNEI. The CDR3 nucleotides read TGTGCCAGCAATCGGGACAGCTCGGGACAGCTTATATCCTACGAGCAGTACTTC. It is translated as CASNRDSSGQLISYEQYF.

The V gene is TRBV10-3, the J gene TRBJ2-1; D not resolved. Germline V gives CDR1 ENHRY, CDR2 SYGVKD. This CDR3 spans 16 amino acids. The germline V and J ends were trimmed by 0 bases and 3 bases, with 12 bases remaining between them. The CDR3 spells CAISESQRTGYNEQFF. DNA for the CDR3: TGTGCCATCAGTGAGTCGCAAAGGACCGGCTACAATGAGCAGTTCTTC.

CDR3 nucleotides: TGCGCCAGCAGCCAAGTCCCCGCGCGTGAGGGACTACGAGGGCAGTACTTC. Amino acid sequence: CASSQVPAREGLRGQYF. The gene calls are TRBV4-1 and TRBJ2-7; 7 nucleotides line up with TRBD2. CDR1 and CDR2 (germline): MGHRA, YSYEKL. The CDR3 runs to 17 residues. The V segment lost 1 base and the J segment 9 bases; nucleotides outside the gene matches: 18.

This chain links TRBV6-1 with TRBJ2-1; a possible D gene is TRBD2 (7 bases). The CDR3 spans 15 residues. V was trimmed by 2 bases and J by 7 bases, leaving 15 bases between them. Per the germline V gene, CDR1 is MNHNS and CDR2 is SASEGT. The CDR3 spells CASSEWEGGGNEQFF. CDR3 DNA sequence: TGTGCCAGCAGTGAATGGGAAGGGGGGGGGAATGAGCAGTTCTTC.

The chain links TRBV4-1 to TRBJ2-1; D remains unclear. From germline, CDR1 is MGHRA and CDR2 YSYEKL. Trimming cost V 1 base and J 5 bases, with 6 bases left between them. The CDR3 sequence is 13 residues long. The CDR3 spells CASSQGLHNEQFF. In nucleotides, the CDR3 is TGCGCCAGCAGCCAAGGACTTCACAATGAGCAGTTCTTC.

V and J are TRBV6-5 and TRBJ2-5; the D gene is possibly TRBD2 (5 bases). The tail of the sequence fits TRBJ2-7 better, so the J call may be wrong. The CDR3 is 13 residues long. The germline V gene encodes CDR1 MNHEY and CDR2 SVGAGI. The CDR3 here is CASSYARDYEQYF. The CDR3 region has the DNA TGTGCCAGCAGTTACGCGAGGGACTACGAGCAGTACTTC.

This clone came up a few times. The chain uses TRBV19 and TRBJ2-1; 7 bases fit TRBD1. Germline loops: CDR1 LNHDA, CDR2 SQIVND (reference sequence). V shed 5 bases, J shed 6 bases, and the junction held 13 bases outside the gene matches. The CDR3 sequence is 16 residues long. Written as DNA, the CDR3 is TGTGCCAGTAGTCACAACAGGGGCAAAGGGGTCAATGAGCAGTTCTTC. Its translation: CASSHNRGKGVNEQFF.

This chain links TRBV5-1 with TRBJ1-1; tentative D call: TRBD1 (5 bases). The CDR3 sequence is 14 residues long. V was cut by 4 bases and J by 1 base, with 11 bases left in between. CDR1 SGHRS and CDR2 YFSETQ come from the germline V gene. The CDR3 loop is CASSLRGKNTEAFF. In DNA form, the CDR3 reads TGCGCCAGCAGCCTACGGGGGAAGAACACTGAAGCTTTCTTT.

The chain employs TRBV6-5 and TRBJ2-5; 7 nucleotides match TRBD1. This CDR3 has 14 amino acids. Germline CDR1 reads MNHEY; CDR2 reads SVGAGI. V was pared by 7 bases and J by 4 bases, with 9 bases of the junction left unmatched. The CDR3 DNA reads TGTGCCAGCATGAGACAGGGAGTGGCAGAGACCCAGTACTTC. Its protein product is CASMRQGVAETQYF.

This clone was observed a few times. The CDR3 protein is CASRQRSNEQFF. The CDR3 coding sequence is TGCGCCAGCAGACAAAGAAGTAATGAGCAGTTCTTC. The J gene is TRBJ2-1, the V gene TRBV5-1; D not resolved. CDR3 length: 12 residues. The germline V gene has CDR1 SGHRS and CDR2 YFSETQ. V dropped 5 bases and J dropped 7 bases, with 10 bases sitting between them.

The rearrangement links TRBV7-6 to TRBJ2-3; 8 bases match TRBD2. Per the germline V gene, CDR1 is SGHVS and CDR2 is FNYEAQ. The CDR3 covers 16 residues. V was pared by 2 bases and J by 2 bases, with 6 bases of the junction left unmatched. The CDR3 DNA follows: TGTGCCAGCAGCTTAAGCTCTAGCGGGTACACAGATACGCAGTATTTT. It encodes CASSLSSSGYTDTQYF.

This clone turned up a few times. The CDR3 DNA is TGCAGCGCTGGGACGGGGGGGCTGGAGCAGTACTTC. Residues: CSAGTGGLEQYF. This chain connects TRBV29-1 to TRBJ2-5, with 8 bases aligning to TRBD2. The CDR3 loop spans 12 amino acids. J was trimmed by 11 bases and V by 7 bases; bases with no gene match: 12. Germline-derived CDR1 and CDR2 are SQVTM and ANQGSEA.